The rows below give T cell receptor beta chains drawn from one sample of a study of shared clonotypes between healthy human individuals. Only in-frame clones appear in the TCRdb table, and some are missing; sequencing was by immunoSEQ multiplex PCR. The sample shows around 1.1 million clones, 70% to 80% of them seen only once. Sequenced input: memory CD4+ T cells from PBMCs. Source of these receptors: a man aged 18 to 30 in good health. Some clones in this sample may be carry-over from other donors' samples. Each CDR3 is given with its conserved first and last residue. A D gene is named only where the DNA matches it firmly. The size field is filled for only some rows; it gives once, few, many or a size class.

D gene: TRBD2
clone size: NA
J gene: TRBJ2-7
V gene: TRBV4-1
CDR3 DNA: TGCGCCAGCAGCCAGCCGCTCGGACTAGCGGGAGGCTTACACCCCTACGAGCAGTACTTC
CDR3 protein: CASSQPLGLAGGLHPYEQYF

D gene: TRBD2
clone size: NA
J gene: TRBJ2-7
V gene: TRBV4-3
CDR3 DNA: TGCGCCAGCAGCCAGGGGGTCGGGGGTAGCGGGAGTCCCTACGAGCAGTACTTC
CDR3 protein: CASSQGVGGSGSPYEQYF

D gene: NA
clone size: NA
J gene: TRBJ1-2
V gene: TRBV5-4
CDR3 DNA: TGTGCCAGCAGCTTGGAACATCCCCGCGAAGGCTACACCTTC
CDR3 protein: CASSLEHPREGYTF

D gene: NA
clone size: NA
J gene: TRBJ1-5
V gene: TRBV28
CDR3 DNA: TGTGCCAGCAGTTTCCCCAGGAGCAATCAGCCCCAGCATTTT
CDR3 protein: CASSFPRSNQPQHF

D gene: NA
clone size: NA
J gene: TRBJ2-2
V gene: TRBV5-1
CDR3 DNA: TGCGCCAGCAGCCAAACTATGTCCGGGGAGCTGTTTTTT
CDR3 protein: CASSQTMSGELFF

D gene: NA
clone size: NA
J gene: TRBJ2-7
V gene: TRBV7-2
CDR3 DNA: TGTGCCAGCAGCTTAGTAAAGGGGAACGAGCAGTACTTC
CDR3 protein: CASSLVKGNEQYF

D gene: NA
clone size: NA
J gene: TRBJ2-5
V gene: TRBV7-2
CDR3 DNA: TGTGCCAGCAGCCCCGGAGGGGTTAAGAAGACCCAGTACTTC
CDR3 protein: CASSPGGVKKTQYF

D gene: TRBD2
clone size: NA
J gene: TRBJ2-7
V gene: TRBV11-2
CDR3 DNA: TGTGCCAGCAGCTTAGACTGGTCTAGCGGGAGCGGAGCCTACGAGCAGTACTTC
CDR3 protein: CASSLDWSSGSGAYEQYF

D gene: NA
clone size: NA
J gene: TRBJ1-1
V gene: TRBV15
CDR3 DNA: TGTGCCACCAGCAGAGATCGTCAAAGTCCGAACACTGAAGCTTTCTTT
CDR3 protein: CATSRDRQSPNTEAFF

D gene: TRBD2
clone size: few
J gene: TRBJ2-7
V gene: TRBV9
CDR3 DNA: TGTGCCAGCAGCCCAAGACTAGCGGGGGGAACTTACGAGCAGTACTTC
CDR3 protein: CASSPRLAGGTYEQYF

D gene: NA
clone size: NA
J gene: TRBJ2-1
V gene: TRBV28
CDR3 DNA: TGTGCCAGCAGCACACGGGACTCCCTGGCCAATGAGCAGTTCTTC
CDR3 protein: CASSTRDSLANEQFF

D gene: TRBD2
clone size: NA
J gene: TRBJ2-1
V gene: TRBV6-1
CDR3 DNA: TGTGCCGCCCTAGCGGGTTCAGGCTACAATGAGCAGTTCTTC
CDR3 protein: CAALAGSGYNEQFF

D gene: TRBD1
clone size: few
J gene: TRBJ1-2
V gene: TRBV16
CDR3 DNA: TGTGCCAGCAGCCCCCCGACGGACAGGCACAGAAGGGGCTACACCTTC
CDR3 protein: CASSPPTDRHRRGYTF

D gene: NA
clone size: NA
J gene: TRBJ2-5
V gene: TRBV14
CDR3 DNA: TGTGCCAGCAGCCAGACGCAGGGAAGGGCAGAGACCCAGTACTTC
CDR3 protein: CASSQTQGRAETQYF

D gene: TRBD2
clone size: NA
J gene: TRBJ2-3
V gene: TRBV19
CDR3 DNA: TGTGCCAGTAGGACTAGCGGGTTTGGAGATACGCAGTATTTT
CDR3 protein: CASRTSGFGDTQYF

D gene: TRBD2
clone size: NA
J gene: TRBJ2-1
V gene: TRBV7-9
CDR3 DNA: TGTGCCAGCAGCTTGACTAGCGGGAGGGCGGGTAATGAGCAGTTCTTC
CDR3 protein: CASSLTSGRAGNEQFF

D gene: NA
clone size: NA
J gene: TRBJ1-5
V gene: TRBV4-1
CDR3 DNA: TGCGCCAGCAGCCAAGATTGGGGGTACAATCAGCCCCAGCATTTT
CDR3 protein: CASSQDWGYNQPQHF

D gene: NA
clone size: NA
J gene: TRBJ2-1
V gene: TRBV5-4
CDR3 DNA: TGTGCCAGCAGCTTCCCACTGAAAATCTACAATGAGCAGTTCTTC
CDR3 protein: CASSFPLKIYNEQFF

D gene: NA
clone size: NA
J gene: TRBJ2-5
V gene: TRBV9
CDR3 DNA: TGTGCCAGCAGCGTAGCCGGGCGGGAGACCCAGTACTTC
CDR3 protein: CASSVAGRETQYF

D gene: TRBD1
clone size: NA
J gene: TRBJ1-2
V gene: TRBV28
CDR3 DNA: TGTGCCTCCCAAGTCCCAGGGGGCGCAGGTAACTATGGCTACACCTTC
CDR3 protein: CASQVPGGAGNYGYTF

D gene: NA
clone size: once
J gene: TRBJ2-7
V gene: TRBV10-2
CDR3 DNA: TGCGCCTCACGCCCCCAGCGGGTTGAAAACTACGAGCAGTACTTC
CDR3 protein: CASRPQRVENYEQYF

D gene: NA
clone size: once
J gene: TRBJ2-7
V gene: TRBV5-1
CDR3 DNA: TGCGCCAGCAGCTTGGGCTACCAGGGAGTGAGCGAGCAGTACTTC
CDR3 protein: CASSLGYQGVSEQYF